This entry concerns a single T cell receptor beta chain. Assay: immunoSEQ multiplex PCR; the TCRdb copy retains only in-frame clones and omits some. The table records about 150,000 clones, 80% to 95% of them present only once. The data derive from a study of control samples from healthy donors and cancer patients. The TCR originated in a man aged 18 to 30 in good health. Sequenced sample: blood.

CDR3 residues: CASSLGDTDTQYF. Here the CDR3 DNA reads TGTGCCAGCAGCTTAGGCGACACAGATACGCAGTATTTT. The rearrangement uses TRBV7-6 and TRBJ2-3; no clear D. Trimming took 1 base from V and 2 from J, leaving 4 bases between them. The germline V gene has CDR1 SGHVS and CDR2 FNYEAQ. CDR3 size: 13 residues.